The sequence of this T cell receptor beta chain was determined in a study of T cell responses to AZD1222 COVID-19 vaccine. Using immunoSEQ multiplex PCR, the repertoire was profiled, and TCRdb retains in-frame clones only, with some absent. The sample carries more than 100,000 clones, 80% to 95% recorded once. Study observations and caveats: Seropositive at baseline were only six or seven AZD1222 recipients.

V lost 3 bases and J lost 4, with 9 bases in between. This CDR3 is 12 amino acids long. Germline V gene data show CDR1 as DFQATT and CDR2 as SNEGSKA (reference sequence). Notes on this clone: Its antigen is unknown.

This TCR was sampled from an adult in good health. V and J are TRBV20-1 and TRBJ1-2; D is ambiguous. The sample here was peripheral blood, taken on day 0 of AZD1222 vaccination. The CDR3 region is CSASYGSYGYTF. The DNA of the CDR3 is TGCAGTGCTAGTTACGGATCCTATGGCTACACCTTC.